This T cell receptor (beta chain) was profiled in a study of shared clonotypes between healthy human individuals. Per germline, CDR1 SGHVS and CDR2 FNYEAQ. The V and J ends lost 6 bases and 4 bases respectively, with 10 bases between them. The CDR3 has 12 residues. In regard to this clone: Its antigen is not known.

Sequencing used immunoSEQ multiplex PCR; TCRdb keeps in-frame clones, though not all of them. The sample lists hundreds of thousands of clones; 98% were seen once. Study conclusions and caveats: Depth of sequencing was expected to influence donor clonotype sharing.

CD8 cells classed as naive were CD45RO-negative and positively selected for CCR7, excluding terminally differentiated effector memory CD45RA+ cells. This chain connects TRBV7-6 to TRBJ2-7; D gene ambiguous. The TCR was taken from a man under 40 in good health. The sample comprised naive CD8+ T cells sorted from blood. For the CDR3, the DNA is TGTGCCAGCAGTTCCGACCTTTACGAGCAGTACTTC. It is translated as CASSSDLYEQYF.